This paragraph covers one T cell receptor (beta chain) sequence. Genomic DNA was the PCR template. Multiplex PCR with 30 forward and 13 reverse primers amplified the TCR beta CDR3. Each CDR3 protein is one row after TCRdb ran MiXCR on the multiplex PCR reads. This sample has fewer than 350,000 distinct CDR3 sequences, with more than 40% found just once. This sample stems from a study of type 1 and type 2 diabetes patients. About the study: Participants included type 1 and type 2 diabetes patients plus nondiabetic controls. Magnetic bead positive selection isolated CD4+ or CD8+ T cells from PBMCs.

Germline assignment: CDR1 MGHRA and CDR2 YSYEKL. V lost 6 bases and J lost 5; bases outside the gene matches: 3. The CDR3 contains 12 residues. This clonotype was obtained from a man aged 18 to 29 with type 2 diabetes. The V call is TRBV4-1, the J call TRBJ2-5, with 7 bases lining up with TRBD1. Sequenced sample: peripheral blood mononuclear cells (PBMCs). CDR3 in amino acids: CASRFRGETQYF. For the CDR3, the DNA is TGCGCCAGCAGATTCAGGGGGGAGACCCAGTACTTC.